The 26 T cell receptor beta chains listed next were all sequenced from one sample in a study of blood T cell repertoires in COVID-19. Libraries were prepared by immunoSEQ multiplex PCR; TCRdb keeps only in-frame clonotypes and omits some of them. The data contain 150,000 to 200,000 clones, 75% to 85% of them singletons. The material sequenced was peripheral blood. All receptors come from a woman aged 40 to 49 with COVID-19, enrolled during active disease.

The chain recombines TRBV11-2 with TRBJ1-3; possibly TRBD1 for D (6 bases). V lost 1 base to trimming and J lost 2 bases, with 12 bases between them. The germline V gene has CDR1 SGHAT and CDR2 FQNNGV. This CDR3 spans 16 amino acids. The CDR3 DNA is TGTGCCAGCAGCTTAGCTTTTGCAGGGGCTGGAAACACCATATATTTT. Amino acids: CASSLAFAGAGNTIYF.

CDR3 amino acids: CASSWTYTTSGSNEQYF. The CDR3 DNA follows: TGTGCCAGCAGCTGGACTTATACTACTAGCGGGAGTAACGAGCAGTACTTC. This rearrangement joins TRBV5-4 to TRBJ2-7; TRBD2 matches at 11 bases. The V segment lost 3 bases and the J segment 5 bases; nucleotides outside the gene matches: 13. CDR3 length: 17 amino acids. CDR1 and CDR2 from the germline V gene are SGHNT and YYREEE (reference sequence). Combining the CDR3 with reference TRBV5-4 and TRBJ2-7 gives the whole variable domain ETGVTQSPTHLIKTRGQQVTLRCSSQSGHNTVSWYQQALGQGPQFIFQYYREEENGRGNFPPRFSGLQFPNYSSELNVNALELDDSALYLCASSWTYTTSGSNEQYFGPGTRLTVT.

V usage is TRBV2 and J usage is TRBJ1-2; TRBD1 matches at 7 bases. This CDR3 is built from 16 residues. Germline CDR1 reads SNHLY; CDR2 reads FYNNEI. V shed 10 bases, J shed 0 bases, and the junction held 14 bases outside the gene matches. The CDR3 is CATSTDRFQSNYGYTF. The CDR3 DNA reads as TGTGCCACCTCAACGGACAGGTTCCAATCTAACTATGGCTACACCTTC.

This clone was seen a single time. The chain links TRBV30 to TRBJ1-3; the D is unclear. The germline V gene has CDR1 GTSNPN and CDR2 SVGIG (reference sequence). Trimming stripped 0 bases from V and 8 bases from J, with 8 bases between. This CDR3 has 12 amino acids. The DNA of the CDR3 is TGTGCCTGGAGTGTATCGGGTTACACCATATATTTT. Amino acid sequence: CAWSVSGYTIYF.

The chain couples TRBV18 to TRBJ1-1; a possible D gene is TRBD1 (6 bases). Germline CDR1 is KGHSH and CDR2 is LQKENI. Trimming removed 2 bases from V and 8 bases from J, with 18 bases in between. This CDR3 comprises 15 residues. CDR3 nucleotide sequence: TGTGCCAGCTCACCAGGGGGGGGGCTATCTACCGAAGCTTTCTTT. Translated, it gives CASSPGGGLSTEAFF.

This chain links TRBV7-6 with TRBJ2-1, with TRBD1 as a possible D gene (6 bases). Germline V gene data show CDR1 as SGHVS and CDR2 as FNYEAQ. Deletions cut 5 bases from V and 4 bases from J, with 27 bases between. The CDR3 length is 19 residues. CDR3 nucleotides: TGTGCCAGCAGCCGTACCCCCCGTAGTCCCGAACAGGGATACAATGAGCAGTTCTTC. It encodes CASSRTPRSPEQGYNEQFF.

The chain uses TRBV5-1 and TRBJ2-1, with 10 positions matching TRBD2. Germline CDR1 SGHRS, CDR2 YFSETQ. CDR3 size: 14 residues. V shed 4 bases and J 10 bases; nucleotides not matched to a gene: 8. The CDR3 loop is CASSALTSGVEQFF. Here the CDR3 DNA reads TGCGCCAGCAGCGCCCTCACTAGCGGGGTCGAGCAGTTCTTC. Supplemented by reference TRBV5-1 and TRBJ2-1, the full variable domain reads KAGVTQTPRYLIKTRGQQVTLSCSPISGHRSVSWYQQTPGQGLQFLFEYFSETQRNKGNFPGRFSGRQFSNSRSEMNVSTLELGDSALYLCASSALTSGVEQFFGPGTRLTVL.

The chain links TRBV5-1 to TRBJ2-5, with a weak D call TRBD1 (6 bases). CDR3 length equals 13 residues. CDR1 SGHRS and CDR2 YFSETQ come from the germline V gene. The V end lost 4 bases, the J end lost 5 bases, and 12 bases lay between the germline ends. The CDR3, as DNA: TGCGCCAGCAGCATTAGCGACAGGGAGACCCAGTACTTC. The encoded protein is CASSISDRETQYF.

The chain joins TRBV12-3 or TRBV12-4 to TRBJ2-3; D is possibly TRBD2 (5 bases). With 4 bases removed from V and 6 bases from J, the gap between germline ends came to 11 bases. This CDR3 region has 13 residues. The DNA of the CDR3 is TGTGCCAGCAGTTGGACTGCCTGGGATACGCAGTATTTT. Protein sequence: CASSWTAWDTQYF.

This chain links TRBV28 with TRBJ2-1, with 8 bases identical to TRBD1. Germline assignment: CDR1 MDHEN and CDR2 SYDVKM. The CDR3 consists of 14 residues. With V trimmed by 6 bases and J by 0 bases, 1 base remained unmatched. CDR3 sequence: CASRTGGSYNEQFF. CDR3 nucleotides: TGTGCCAGCAGAACAGGGGGCTCCTACAATGAGCAGTTCTTC. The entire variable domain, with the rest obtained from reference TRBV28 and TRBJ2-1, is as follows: DVKVTQSSRYLVKRTGEKVFLECVQDMDHENMFWYRQDPGLGLRLIYFSYDVKMKEKGDIPEGYSVSREKKERFSLILESASTNQTSMYLCASRTGGSYNEQFFGPGTRLTVL.

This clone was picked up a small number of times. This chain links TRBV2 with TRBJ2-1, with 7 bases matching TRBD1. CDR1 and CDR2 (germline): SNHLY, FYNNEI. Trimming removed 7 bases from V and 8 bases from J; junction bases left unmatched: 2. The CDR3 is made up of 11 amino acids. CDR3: CASTRGYEQFF. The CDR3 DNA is TGTGCCAGCACCAGGGGGTATGAGCAGTTCTTC. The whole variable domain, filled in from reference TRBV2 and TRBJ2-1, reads EPEVTQTPSHQVTQMGQEVILRCVPISNHLYFYWYRQILGQKVEFLVSFYNNEISEKSEIFDDQFSVERPDGSNFTLKIRSTKLEDSAMYFCASTRGYEQFFGPGTRLTVL.

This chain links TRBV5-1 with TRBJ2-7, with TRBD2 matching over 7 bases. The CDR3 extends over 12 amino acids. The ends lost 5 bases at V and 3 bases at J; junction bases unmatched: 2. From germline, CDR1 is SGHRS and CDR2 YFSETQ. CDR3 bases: TGCGCCAGCAGTCCGGGGGGCTACGAGCAGTACTTC. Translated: CASSPGGYEQYF.

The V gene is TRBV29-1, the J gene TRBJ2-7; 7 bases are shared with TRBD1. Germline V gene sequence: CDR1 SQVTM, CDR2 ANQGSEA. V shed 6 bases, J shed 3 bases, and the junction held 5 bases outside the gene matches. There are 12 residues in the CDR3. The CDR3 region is CSVGQSNYEQYF. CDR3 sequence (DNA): TGCAGCGTGGGACAGAGCAACTACGAGCAGTACTTC.

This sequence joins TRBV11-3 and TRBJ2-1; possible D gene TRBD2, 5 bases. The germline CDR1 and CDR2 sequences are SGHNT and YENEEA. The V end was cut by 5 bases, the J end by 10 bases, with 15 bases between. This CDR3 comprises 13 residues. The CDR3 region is CASSERDGMEQFF. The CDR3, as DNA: TGTGCCAGCAGCGAGAGAGACGGGATGGAGCAGTTCTTC.

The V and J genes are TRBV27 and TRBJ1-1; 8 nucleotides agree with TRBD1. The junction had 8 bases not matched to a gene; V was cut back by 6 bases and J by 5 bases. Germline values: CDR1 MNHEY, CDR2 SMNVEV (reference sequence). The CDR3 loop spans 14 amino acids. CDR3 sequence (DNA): TGTGCCAGCAGCGATGGACAGGGATGGACTGAAGCTTTCTTT. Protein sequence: CASSDGQGWTEAFF.

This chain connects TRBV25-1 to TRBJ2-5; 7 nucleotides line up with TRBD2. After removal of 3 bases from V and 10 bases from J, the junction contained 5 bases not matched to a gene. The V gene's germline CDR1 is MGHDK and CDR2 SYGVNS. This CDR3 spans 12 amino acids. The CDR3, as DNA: TGTGCCAGCAGTGACTTCGGGAGGCTCCAGTACTTC. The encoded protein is CASSDFGRLQYF.

CDR3 sequence: CASTLRGYNEQFF. CDR3 nucleotide sequence: TGTGCCAGTACCCTCAGGGGTTACAATGAGCAGTTCTTC. V is TRBV19 and J is TRBJ2-1; maybe TRBD1 (6 bases). V lost 7 bases and J lost 4, with 11 bases in between. Per germline, CDR1 LNHDA and CDR2 SQIVND (reference sequence). This CDR3 region has 13 residues.

For the CDR3, the DNA is TGCGCCAGCTGCCGGGACTACCCCCAAGAGACCCAGTACTTC. Translated, it gives CASCRDYPQETQYF. The rearrangement uses TRBV5-1 and TRBJ2-5; 7 bases align to TRBD2. CDR1 and CDR2 (germline): SGHRS, YFSETQ. The CDR3 runs 14 residues. J gave up 1 base and V 7 bases, and 7 bases lay outside the gene matches.

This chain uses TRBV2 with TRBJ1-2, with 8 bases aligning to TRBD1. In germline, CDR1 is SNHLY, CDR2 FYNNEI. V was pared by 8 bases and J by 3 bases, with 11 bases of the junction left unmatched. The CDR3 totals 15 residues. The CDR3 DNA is TGTGCCAGCTCCCCCGGACAGGGTGTGTACTATGGCTACACCTTC. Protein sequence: CASSPGQGVYYGYTF.

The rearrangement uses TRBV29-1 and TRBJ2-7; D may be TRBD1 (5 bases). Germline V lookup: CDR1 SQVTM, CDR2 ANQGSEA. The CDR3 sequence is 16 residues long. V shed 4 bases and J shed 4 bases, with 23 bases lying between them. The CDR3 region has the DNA TGCAGCGTTGGTGGTGTATATGACAGATTAACTTACGAGCAGTACTTC. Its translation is CSVGGVYDRLTYEQYF.

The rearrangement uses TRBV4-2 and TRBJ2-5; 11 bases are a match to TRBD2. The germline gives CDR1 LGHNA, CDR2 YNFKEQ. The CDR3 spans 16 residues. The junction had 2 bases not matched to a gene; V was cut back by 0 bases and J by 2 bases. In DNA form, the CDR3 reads TGTGCCAGCAGCCAAGATCTAGCGGGGGGACAAGAGACCCAGTACTTC. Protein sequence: CASSQDLAGGQETQYF.

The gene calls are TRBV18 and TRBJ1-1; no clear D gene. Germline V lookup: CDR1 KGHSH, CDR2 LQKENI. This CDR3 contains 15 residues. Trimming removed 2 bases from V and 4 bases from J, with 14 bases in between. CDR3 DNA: TGTGCCAGCTCACCAATCATAGACCTAGGCACTGAAGCTTTCTTT. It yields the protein CASSPIIDLGTEAFF.

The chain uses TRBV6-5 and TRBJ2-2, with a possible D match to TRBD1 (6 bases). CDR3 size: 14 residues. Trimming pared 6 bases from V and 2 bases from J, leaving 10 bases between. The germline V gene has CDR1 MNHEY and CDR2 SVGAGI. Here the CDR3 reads CASSLGGNTGELFF. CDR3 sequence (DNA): TGTGCCAGCAGCCTAGGGGGAAACACCGGGGAGCTGTTTTTT.

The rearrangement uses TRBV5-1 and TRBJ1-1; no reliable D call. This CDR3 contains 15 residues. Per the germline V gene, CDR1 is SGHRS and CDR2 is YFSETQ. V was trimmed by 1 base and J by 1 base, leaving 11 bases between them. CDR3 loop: CASSLTITANTEAFF. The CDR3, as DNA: TGCGCCAGCAGCTTGACAATAACAGCGAACACTGAAGCTTTCTTT.

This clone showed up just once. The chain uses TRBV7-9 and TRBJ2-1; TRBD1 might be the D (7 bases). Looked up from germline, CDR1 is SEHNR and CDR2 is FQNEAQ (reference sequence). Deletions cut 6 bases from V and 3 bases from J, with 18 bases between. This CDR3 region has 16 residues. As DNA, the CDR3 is TGTGCCAGCAGACCCAGGGGGGCGGCGGACTACAATGAGCAGTTCTTC. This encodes CASRPRGAADYNEQFF.

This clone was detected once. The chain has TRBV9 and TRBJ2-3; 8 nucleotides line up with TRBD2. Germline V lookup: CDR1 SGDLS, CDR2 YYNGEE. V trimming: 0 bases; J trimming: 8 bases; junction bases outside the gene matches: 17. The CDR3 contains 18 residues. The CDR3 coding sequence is TGTGCCAGCAGCGTAGCGAGCGGGAGTTCCCCCCCGTCAGGTACGCAGTATTTT. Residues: CASSVASGSSPPSGTQYF.